This TCR beta chain is from a study of CD8 T cells in Susac syndrome. From blood CD8+ and CD4+ T cells, TCR beta sequences were generated. Deletions cut 8 bases from V and 3 bases from J, with 10 bases between. The CDR3 totals 13 residues. The germline V gene encodes CDR1 SGHNT and CDR2 YENEEA. RNA was extracted with the RNeasy kit, and a quantity of roughly 0.5 to 1 ug was reverse transcribed using random hexamers. An immunoSEQ multiplex PCR generated amplified TCR beta CDR3 products spanning 54 Vbeta and 13 Jbeta. TCRdb re-called the immunoSEQ multiplex PCR reads through MiXCR, storing one row per CDR3 protein. The sample records 250,000 to 350,000 distinct CDR3 sequences, about 85% being singletons.

The clonotype was recovered from a human donor with multiple sclerosis. Sequenced input: CD8+ T cells from PBMCs. The rearrangement joins TRBV11-3 to TRBJ2-2; D perhaps matches TRBD1 (6 bases). As DNA, the CDR3 is TGTGCCAGCGGCAGGGGAGACACCGGGGAGCTGTTTTTT. This translates into CASGRGDTGELFF.